This TCR beta chain comes out of a study of PD-L1 blockade in urothelial cancer. On the study more broadly: Once treatment had started, blood was analyzed at 3 weeks (second dose) and again at 6 weeks.

CDR1 SGDLS and CDR2 YYNGEE come from the germline V gene. The CDR3 has 18 amino acids. V lost 4 bases, J lost 6 bases, and 25 bases lay in between. The time point here: pretreatment peripheral blood. As regards this clone: Its cognate antigen is unknown.

Findings and limits, study-wide: In blood at 3 weeks, tumor-associated clones expanded more among patients with durable benefit.

Clones were sequenced by immunoSEQ multiplex PCR, and TCRdb holds only the in-frame ones, with some missing. The sample holds 40,000 to 60,000 clones, 79% seen once. The sequenced sample was PBMCs, obtained around atezolizumab (anti-PD-L1) treatment. This clonotype was obtained from a man aged 70-80 years with urothelial cancer. The chain combines TRBV9 with TRBJ2-2; tentatively, D is TRBD1 (6 bases). In DNA, the CDR3 is TGTGCCAGCAGCCCAACCTTGTTACAGGGCTCGCAGGCCGGGGAGCTGTTTTTT. Protein product: CASSPTLLQGSQAGELFF.